This TCR beta chain was sequenced for a study of CD8+ T cells in alopecia areata. Researchers took lesional scalp punch biopsies and peripheral blood from people who were alopecia areata patients. Using a FACSAria, the CD4+ and CD8+ T cells were sorted from the PBMCs. TCR sequencing used cDNA made by reverse transcription of extracted RNA. Profiled with immunoSEQ multiplex PCR; TCRdb holds only in-frame clones, not every one. Of almost 35,000 clones listed, around 59% are singletons. General observations from the study: Normal skin's resident alphabeta T cells are sequenced alongside lesional scalp T cells. Between patients, shared TCR sequences were less clear than in mice. This was possibly due in part to HLA diversity in the patient population.

The sample holds one count of this clone. The antigen remains unidentified. The length of the CDR3 is 14 residues. Trimming took 2 bases from V and 1 from J, leaving 8 bases between them. Germline V gives CDR1 MNHEY, CDR2 SMNVEV (reference sequence). Sample: NKG2D-high CD8+ T cells sorted from blood. The receptor was isolated from a human donor with alopecia areata. V usage is TRBV27 and J usage is TRBJ1-1, with D hard to call. CDR3 nucleotides: TGTGCCAGCAGTTTAATCTCAGAGAACACTGAAGCTTTCTTT. It codes for CASSLISENTEAFF.